This T cell receptor beta chain stems from a study of T cell changes during pregnancy in multiple sclerosis (dated by TCRdb to about 2019). Some background on the complete study: In women with multiple sclerosis, the researchers looked at how the T cell repertoire shifted as pregnancy progressed.

Receptor amplification or capture employed the immunoSEQ multiplex PCR assay. This immuneACCESS table, as held by TCRdb, lists in-frame sequences with V and J called but not all clones. Of the missing ones, under half trace to an unresolved V gene in checked studies; the others have no known cause. The sample yields roughly 13,000 clones; 85% to 95% were counted once. Approximately 2.8% of the sample lies in the top ten. This clone was counted only a few times. Its antigen is not yet known. Per-nucleotide qualities are absent, and no much larger clonotype sits a single base away. The sequence derives from a female donor in good health, enrolled as a control in a pregnancy study. Sequencing was performed on peripheral blood, taken in the second trimester of pregnancy.

The CDR3 corresponds to CASRGPRIPSNQPQHF. Read as DNA, the sequence is TGTGCCAGCAGGGGCCCCCGAATCCCCAGCAATCAGCCCCAGCATTTT. The rearranged chain carries TRBV19 and TRBJ1-5; 6 matching bases give a weak D call of TRBD1. The CDR3 holds 16 amino acids from the cysteine to the phenylalanine. Solely the CDR3 DNA is kept, with 48 bases framed from the first base. Trimming costs V 9 bases and J 1 base, and their ends lie 19 bases apart. CDR1 and CDR2 are read off the germline V gene (reference sequence) as LNHDA and SQIVND.